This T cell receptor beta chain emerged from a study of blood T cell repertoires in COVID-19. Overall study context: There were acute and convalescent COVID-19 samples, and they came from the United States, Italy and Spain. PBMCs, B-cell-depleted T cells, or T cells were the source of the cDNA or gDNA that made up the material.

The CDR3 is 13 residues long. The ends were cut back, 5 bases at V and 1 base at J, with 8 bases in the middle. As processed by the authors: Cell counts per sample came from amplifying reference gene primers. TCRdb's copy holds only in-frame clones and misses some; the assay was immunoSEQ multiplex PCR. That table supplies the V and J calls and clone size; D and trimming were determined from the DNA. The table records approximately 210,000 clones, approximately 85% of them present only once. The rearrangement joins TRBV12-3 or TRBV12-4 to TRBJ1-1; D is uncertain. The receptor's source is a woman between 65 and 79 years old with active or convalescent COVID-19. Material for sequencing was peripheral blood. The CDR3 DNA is TGTGCCAGCAGTGTAAACAAGAACACTGAAGCTTTCTTT. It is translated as CASSVNKNTEAFF.